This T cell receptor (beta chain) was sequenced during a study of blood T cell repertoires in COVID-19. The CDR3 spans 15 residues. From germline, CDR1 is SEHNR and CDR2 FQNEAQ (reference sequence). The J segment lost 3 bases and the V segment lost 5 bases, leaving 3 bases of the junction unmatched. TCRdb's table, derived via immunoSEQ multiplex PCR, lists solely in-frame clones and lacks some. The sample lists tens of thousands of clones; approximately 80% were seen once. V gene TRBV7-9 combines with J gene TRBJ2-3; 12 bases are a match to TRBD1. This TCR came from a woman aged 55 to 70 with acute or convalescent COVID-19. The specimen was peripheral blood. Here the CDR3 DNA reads TGTGCCAGCAGCCCGGGACAGGGGGCTACAGATACGCAGTATTTT. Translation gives CASSPGQGATDTQYF.